The rows below give T cell receptor beta chains drawn from one sample of a study of blood T cell repertoires in COVID-19. The table came from immunoSEQ multiplex PCR; TCRdb's copy has only in-frame clones and leaves some out. The profile shows some 73,000 clones, 70% to 90% of them singletons. Sequencing was carried out using peripheral blood. Receptors originate from an older man with COVID-19, enrolled during active disease. Both conserved end residues are part of each CDR3. D genes are given only for firm matches. Expanded clones get a size class; other rows say once, few or many, or leave the size out.

clone size: .; V gene: TRBV9; D gene: .; J gene: TRBJ1-1; CDR3 DNA: TGTGCCAGCAGCGTAGGAGGGAGGGGCGCTCAAAGGACTGAAGCTTTCTTT; CDR3 protein: CASSVGGRGAQRTEAFF
clone size: .; V gene: TRBV5-1; D gene: .; J gene: TRBJ2-3; CDR3 DNA: TGCGCCAGCAGCTTGGGGCAGTCCACCGCAGATACGCAGTATTTT; CDR3 protein: CASSLGQSTADTQYF
clone size: .; V gene: TRBV6-6; D gene: .; J gene: TRBJ1-2; CDR3 DNA: TGTGCCAGCAGTTACAATGGCGGGGGCGTCAATGGCTACACCTTC; CDR3 protein: CASSYNGGGVNGYTF
clone size: .; V gene: TRBV7-9; D gene: .; J gene: TRBJ2-3; CDR3 DNA: TGTGCCAGCAGCTTAGAGGGGTCCACAGATACGCAGTATTTT; CDR3 protein: CASSLEGSTDTQYF
clone size: .; V gene: TRBV4-3; D gene: .; J gene: TRBJ1-1; CDR3 DNA: TGCGCCAGCAGCCAAGGACGCGGTGAAGCTTTCTTT; CDR3 protein: CASSQGRGEAFF
clone size: .; V gene: TRBV12-3/TRBV12-4; D gene: .; J gene: TRBJ2-5; CDR3 DNA: TGTGCCAGTAGGCGGGCCCCGGGAGAGACCCAGTACTTC; CDR3 protein: CASRRAPGETQYF
clone size: .; V gene: TRBV2; D gene: .; J gene: TRBJ2-1; CDR3 DNA: TGTGCCAGCACTCCCGCGGGACAGACCTACAATGAGCAGTTCTTC; CDR3 protein: CASTPAGQTYNEQFF
clone size: once; V gene: TRBV5-5; D gene: TRBD2; J gene: TRBJ2-7; CDR3 DNA: TGTGCCAGCAGCTCGGGACTAGCGATTTACGAGCAGTACTTC; CDR3 protein: CASSSGLAIYEQYF
clone size: .; V gene: TRBV9; D gene: .; J gene: TRBJ2-7; CDR3 DNA: TGTGCCAGCAGCCAGGCCCTACCCCCCTACGAGCAGTACTTC; CDR3 protein: CASSQALPPYEQYF
clone size: once; V gene: TRBV7-9; D gene: .; J gene: TRBJ1-4; CDR3 DNA: TGTGCCAGCAGCCGTCGAGGAGCGTCTAATGAAAAACTGTTTTTT; CDR3 protein: CASSRRGASNEKLFF
clone size: .; V gene: TRBV6-4; D gene: .; J gene: TRBJ1-6; CDR3 DNA: TGTGCCAGCAGTGACTCGGGGGGGTCACCCCTCCACTTT; CDR3 protein: CASSDSGGSPLHF
clone size: few; V gene: TRBV11-2; D gene: .; J gene: TRBJ2-2; CDR3 DNA: TGTGCCAGCAGCTTAGACCGCGTTGGGGAGCTGTTTTTT; CDR3 protein: CASSLDRVGELFF
clone size: .; V gene: TRBV5-5; D gene: .; J gene: TRBJ2-1; CDR3 DNA: TGTGCCAGCAGCTTGCGTTGGCCCGAGGGCAGTGAGCAGTTCTTC; CDR3 protein: CASSLRWPEGSEQFF
clone size: once; V gene: TRBV6-5; D gene: .; J gene: TRBJ1-1; CDR3 DNA: TGTGCCAGCAGTTTACACAGGGACATGAACACTGAAGCTTTCTTT; CDR3 protein: CASSLHRDMNTEAFF
clone size: .; V gene: TRBV3-1/TRBV3-2; D gene: .; J gene: TRBJ2-5; CDR3 DNA: TGTGCCAGCAGCCTCTTCCGGAGGGAGACCCAGTACTTC; CDR3 protein: CASSLFRRETQYF
clone size: .; V gene: TRBV3-1/TRBV3-2; D gene: TRBD1; J gene: TRBJ2-1; CDR3 DNA: TGTGCCAGCAGCCCACCGGGACAGGGCGTGAATGAGCAGTTCTTC; CDR3 protein: CASSPPGQGVNEQFF
clone size: .; V gene: TRBV10-1; D gene: .; J gene: TRBJ1-2; CDR3 DNA: TGCGCCAGCAGAGGAGAGACGGATTATACTAACTATGGCTACACCTTC; CDR3 protein: CASRGETDYTNYGYTF
clone size: .; V gene: TRBV6-5; D gene: TRBD1; J gene: TRBJ2-4; CDR3 DNA: TGTGCCAGCAAAAACCGGGACAGGGCTTCGTGGTACTTC; CDR3 protein: CASKNRDRASWYF
clone size: .; V gene: TRBV2; D gene: TRBD1; J gene: TRBJ2-3; CDR3 DNA: TGTGCCAGCAAGGGACAGCGCACAGATACGCAGTATTTT; CDR3 protein: CASKGQRTDTQYF
clone size: .; V gene: TRBV27; D gene: TRBD1; J gene: TRBJ2-7; CDR3 DNA: TGTGCCAGTTTCGGACAGGGCCTCGTCTACGAGCAGTACTTC; CDR3 protein: CASFGQGLVYEQYF
clone size: .; V gene: TRBV27; D gene: TRBD1; J gene: TRBJ1-5; CDR3 DNA: TGTGCCAGCAGTTCATGGACAGGGAGCCAGCCCCAGCATTTT; CDR3 protein: CASSSWTGSQPQHF
clone size: .; V gene: TRBV28; D gene: .; J gene: TRBJ1-1; CDR3 DNA: TGTGCCAGCAGCAAGACAGGAGTGAACACTGAAGCTTTCTTT; CDR3 protein: CASSKTGVNTEAFF
clone size: .; V gene: TRBV5-1; D gene: .; J gene: TRBJ1-6; CDR3 DNA: TGCGCCAGTTCAACAGGGAGCCCTAATAATTCACCCCTCCACTTT; CDR3 protein: CASSTGSPNNSPLHF
clone size: .; V gene: TRBV2; D gene: .; J gene: TRBJ1-4; CDR3 DNA: TGTGCCAGCAGTGGGAGGGTCGCTAATGAAAAACTGTTTTTT; CDR3 protein: CASSGRVANEKLFF
clone size: .; V gene: TRBV6-1; D gene: TRBD2; J gene: TRBJ2-7; CDR3 DNA: TGTGCCAGCAGTGATTTGCGGGGGGGCTTCGAGCAGTACTTC; CDR3 protein: CASSDLRGGFEQYF
clone size: .; V gene: TRBV6-5; D gene: TRBD2; J gene: TRBJ2-7; CDR3 DNA: TGTGCCAGCAGGGGTAGCGGGGGGCTTTACGAGCAGTACTTC; CDR3 protein: CASRGSGGLYEQYF
clone size: .; V gene: TRBV3-1/TRBV3-2; D gene: TRBD1; J gene: TRBJ2-5; CDR3 DNA: TGTGCCAGCAGCCCATCCACAGGGGGCGAAGAGACCCAGTACTTC; CDR3 protein: CASSPSTGGEETQYF
clone size: .; V gene: TRBV28; D gene: TRBD2; J gene: TRBJ2-3; CDR3 DNA: TGTGCCAGCAGTTTATTGGGACTAGCGGGGGGGAGGGCAGATACGCAGTATTTT; CDR3 protein: CASSLLGLAGGRADTQYF
clone size: .; V gene: TRBV6-5; D gene: .; J gene: TRBJ1-6; CDR3 DNA: TGTGCCAGTGGGAAGGGGTATGATTCACCCCTCCACTTT; CDR3 protein: CASGKGYDSPLHF
clone size: .; V gene: TRBV20-1; D gene: TRBD2; J gene: TRBJ2-3; CDR3 DNA: TGCAGTGCTAGTCGGGGGACTAGCGGGGGGCAGGGAGATACGCAGTATTTT; CDR3 protein: CSASRGTSGGQGDTQYF
clone size: .; V gene: TRBV5-4; D gene: TRBD2; J gene: TRBJ2-3; CDR3 DNA: TGTGCCAGCAGCTTGACACTAGCGGGGGGGGGAACAGATACGCAGTATTTT; CDR3 protein: CASSLTLAGGGTDTQYF
clone size: .; V gene: TRBV4-2; D gene: .; J gene: TRBJ2-2; CDR3 DNA: TGTGCCAGCAGCCAAGCGCAAACTCCAACCGGGGAGCTGTTTTTT; CDR3 protein: CASSQAQTPTGELFF
clone size: .; V gene: TRBV6-2/TRBV6-3; D gene: .; J gene: TRBJ1-2; CDR3 DNA: TGTGCCAGCAGTCCCATTGACAGGATCTACTATGGCTACACCTTC; CDR3 protein: CASSPIDRIYYGYTF
clone size: few; V gene: TRBV6-1; D gene: .; J gene: TRBJ1-1; CDR3 DNA: TGTGCCAGCAGTGAAGCTCGGTCGCCCCCGGCTTTCTTT; CDR3 protein: CASSEARSPPAFF
clone size: .; V gene: TRBV6-4; D gene: .; J gene: TRBJ1-4; CDR3 DNA: TGTGCCAGCAGTCCGACAGCCTCAGGGGAAAAACTGTTTTTT; CDR3 protein: CASSPTASGEKLFF
clone size: .; V gene: TRBV28; D gene: .; J gene: TRBJ1-6; CDR3 DNA: TGTGCCAGCGGGGCAGGACGGGGGGGCAATTCACCCCTCCACTTT; CDR3 protein: CASGAGRGGNSPLHF
clone size: .; V gene: TRBV7-3; D gene: .; J gene: TRBJ2-2; CDR3 DNA: TGTGCCAGCAGCTCGCCCATTTCCTCGACAGTCGGGGAGCTGTTTTTT; CDR3 protein: CASSSPISSTVGELFF
clone size: .; V gene: TRBV29-1; D gene: .; J gene: TRBJ2-6; CDR3 DNA: TGCAGCGTTGCAGGATCTGGGGCCAACGTCCTGACTTTC; CDR3 protein: CSVAGSGANVLTF
clone size: .; V gene: TRBV28; D gene: TRBD1; J gene: TRBJ1-1; CDR3 DNA: TGTGCCAGCAGCCTTTCGGACAGGCCTAACACTGAAGCTTTCTTT; CDR3 protein: CASSLSDRPNTEAFF
clone size: few; V gene: TRBV14; D gene: .; J gene: TRBJ1-1; CDR3 DNA: TGTGCCAGCAGCCAGTCAGGTGACACTGAAGCTTTCTTT; CDR3 protein: CASSQSGDTEAFF
clone size: once; V gene: TRBV4-1; D gene: .; J gene: TRBJ2-5; CDR3 DNA: TGCGCCAGCAGCCAAGAAAGATCGGTCGTAAGTCGCGAGACCCAGTACTTC; CDR3 protein: CASSQERSVVSRETQYF
clone size: .; V gene: TRBV5-1; D gene: TRBD1; J gene: TRBJ2-3; CDR3 DNA: TGCGCCAGCAGCCCGGGACAGGGGGCGGCAGATACGCAGTATTTT; CDR3 protein: CASSPGQGAADTQYF
clone size: .; V gene: TRBV7-9; D gene: TRBD1; J gene: TRBJ1-4; CDR3 DNA: TGTGCCAGCAGCCCGGGACAGGGATTAGGGGAAAAACTGTTTTTT; CDR3 protein: CASSPGQGLGEKLFF
clone size: few; V gene: TRBV6-2/TRBV6-3; D gene: .; J gene: TRBJ2-7; CDR3 DNA: TGTGCCAGCAGTAGGGGAGGTGGCGGCTACGAGCAGTACTTC; CDR3 protein: CASSRGGGGYEQYF
clone size: .; V gene: TRBV5-1; D gene: .; J gene: TRBJ1-2; CDR3 DNA: TGCGCCAGCAGCTTGGTCTCCAGGGAGGGTGGCTACACCTTC; CDR3 protein: CASSLVSREGGYTF
clone size: .; V gene: TRBV2; D gene: .; J gene: TRBJ1-2; CDR3 DNA: TGTGCCAGCAGTGTTACAGAATCCGTCTATGGCTACACCTTC; CDR3 protein: CASSVTESVYGYTF